The 17 T cell receptor beta chains listed next were all sequenced from one sample in a study of blood T cell repertoires in COVID-19. TCRdb's table, derived via immunoSEQ multiplex PCR, lists solely in-frame clones and lacks some. This sample carries hundreds of thousands of clones, more than 70% of them seen once, and the ten largest clones take around 10%. The specimen sequenced was peripheral blood. Receptors originate from a woman under 40 with COVID-19, enrolled during active disease.

V usage is TRBV11-2 and J usage is TRBJ2-3; a weak D match, TRBD1 (5 bases). V was cut by 1 base and J by 1 base, with 12 bases left in between. This CDR3 is 16 amino acids long. Looked up from germline, CDR1 is SGHAT and CDR2 is FQNNGV. CDR3 in DNA: TGTGCCAGCAGCTTAGGGGGCCTTGGGGGCACAGATACGCAGTATTTT. It encodes CASSLGGLGGTDTQYF.

This chain uses TRBV7-3 with TRBJ1-3; 9 bases agree with TRBD1. Germline V gene data show CDR1 as SGHTA and CDR2 as FQGTGA. Unmatched junction bases numbered 5, after V lost 5 bases and J lost 3 bases. CDR3 length: 15 residues. The CDR3 DNA sequence: TGTGCCAGCAGCCACGACAGGGGGAGTGGAAACACCATATATTTT. The encoded protein is CASSHDRGSGNTIYF.

The J gene is TRBJ2-7, the V gene TRBV6-6, with TRBD1 as a possible D gene (5 bases). Per germline, CDR1 MNHNY and CDR2 SVGAGI (reference sequence). This CDR3 has 14 amino acids. Trimming left V 0 bases short and J 5 bases short, with 11 bases between. In DNA form, the CDR3 reads TGTGCCAGCAGTTACTCCCCTCAGGGAAACGAGCAGTACTTC. Translation: CASSYSPQGNEQYF.

The rearrangement uses TRBV28 and TRBJ1-5; perhaps TRBD1 as D (5 bases). The CDR3 runs 14 residues. CDR1 and CDR2 (germline): MDHEN, SYDVKM. Trimming cost V 7 bases and J 4 bases, with 14 bases left between them. In nucleotides, the CDR3 is TGTGCCAGCAACACCGACGGGGGGAATCAGCCCCAGCATTTT. Translation gives CASNTDGGNQPQHF.

This clone was seen only a few times. Here the CDR3 DNA reads TGTGCCAGCAGCACTCCGCCTTATGGCTACACCTTC. This encodes CASSTPPYGYTF. The V and J genes are TRBV9 and TRBJ1-2; D is ambiguous. The V gene's germline CDR1 is SGDLS and CDR2 YYNGEE. Deletions cut 4 bases from V and 5 bases from J, with 9 bases between. CDR3 length: 12 residues.

The J gene is TRBJ1-2, the V gene TRBV2, with 7 bases that match TRBD1. CDR1 and CDR2 from the germline V gene are SNHLY and FYNNEI. This CDR3 has 12 residues. Trimming removed 5 bases from V and 8 bases from J; junction bases left unmatched: 5. CDR3 sequence (DNA): TGTGCCAGCAGTAATGACAGGGAAGGCTACACCTTC. Its protein product is CASSNDREGYTF.

This rearrangement joins TRBV24-1 to TRBJ2-1; D is ambiguous. The V end lost 6 bases, the J end lost 0 bases, and 5 bases lay between the germline ends. CDR3 size: 13 residues. Germline lookup yields CDR1 KGHDR and CDR2 SFDVKD. CDR3 sequence reads: CATSPSSYNEQFF. CDR3 DNA sequence: TGTGCCACCAGTCCATCCTCCTACAATGAGCAGTTCTTC.

The V and J genes are TRBV10-3 and TRBJ2-7; 13 bases align to TRBD2. CDR3 length equals 17 residues. The V gene end was trimmed by 4 bases and the J gene end by 1 base; junction bases not matched to a gene: 7. Germline V gene lookup returns CDR1 ENHRY and CDR2 SYGVKD. The CDR3 protein is CAISGGTSGMGSYEQYF. CDR3 bases: TGTGCCATCAGTGGAGGGACTAGCGGGATGGGGTCCTACGAGCAGTACTTC.

The genes are TRBV5-8 and TRBJ1-5; D might be TRBD1 (5 bases). The CDR3 runs 15 residues. CDR1 and CDR2 (germline): SGHTS, YDEGEE. Trimming removed 4 bases from V and 0 bases from J, with 11 bases in between. The CDR3 DNA sequence: TGTGCCAGCAGCACCCGACAGTATAGCAATCAGCCCCAGCATTTT. Its translation is CASSTRQYSNQPQHF.

There are a few counts of this clone. The chain joins TRBV6-6 to TRBJ1-4, with 7 bases identical to TRBD1. This CDR3 comprises 15 residues. With V trimmed by 2 bases and J by 8 bases, 8 bases remained unmatched. Germline-derived CDR1 and CDR2 are MNHNY and SVGAGI (reference sequence). CDR3 coding DNA: TGTGCCAGCAGTTACGAGACAGGGCTAGGAGAAAAACTGTTTTTT. It encodes CASSYETGLGEKLFF.

This chain connects TRBV2 to TRBJ1-5, with D unresolved. This CDR3 region has 15 residues. Germline CDR1 is SNHLY and CDR2 is FYNNEI. V lost 7 bases and J 6 bases, leaving 19 bases between the germline ends. The CDR3 DNA sequence: TGTGCCAGCAAACGAGATCTAGGGAGGACTCAGCCCCAGCATTTT. This gives the protein CASKRDLGRTQPQHF.

This chain uses TRBV11-2 with TRBJ2-7, with D perhaps TRBD1 (5 bases). The germline V and J ends were trimmed by 5 bases and 0 bases, with 17 bases remaining between them. This CDR3 contains 16 residues. Germline V lookup: CDR1 SGHAT, CDR2 FQNNGV. The DNA for the CDR3 is TGTGCCAGCAGCCCATTCCTTGGGGCTAGCTCCTACGAGCAGTACTTC. Its translation: CASSPFLGASSYEQYF.

This rearrangement joins TRBV29-1 to TRBJ1-2, with a weak D call TRBD1 (6 bases). CDR1 and CDR2 (germline): SQVTM, ANQGSEA. This CDR3 has 13 amino acids. Trimming shortened V by 7 bases and J by 3 bases, and 15 bases separated the two germline ends. Written as DNA, the CDR3 is TGCAGCGCCTCGGACAGAGGGGACTATGGCTACACCTTC. Protein: CSASDRGDYGYTF.

This clone was seen only once. This rearrangement joins TRBV27 to TRBJ2-3; 9 nucleotides align to TRBD2. J gave up 6 bases and V 5 bases, and 18 bases lay outside the gene matches. The CDR3 is 18 residues long. Germline CDR1 reads MNHEY; CDR2 reads SMNVEV (reference sequence). The CDR3 DNA is TGTGCCAGCAGTCTCCATGGGAGCGGGAGGTCCAGGCCGGATACGCAGTATTTT. Translation: CASSLHGSGRSRPDTQYF.

This clone was observed a handful of times. V usage is TRBV5-6 and J usage is TRBJ1-3; weak D call: TRBD1 (5 bases). V dropped 4 bases and J dropped 0 bases, with 14 bases sitting between them. This CDR3 is 16 amino acids long. From germline, CDR1 is SGHDT and CDR2 YYEEEE. The DNA for the CDR3 is TGTGCCAGCAGCCTCTATGACAGAAGCTCTGGAAACACCATATATTTT. Translated, it gives CASSLYDRSSGNTIYF.

This sequence joins TRBV11-2 and TRBJ1-2; no clear D gene. The CDR3 extends over 13 amino acids. V lost 0 bases, J lost 4 bases, and 6 bases lay in between. Germline loops: CDR1 SGHAT, CDR2 FQNNGV. The CDR3 loop is CASSLERAYGYTF. The CDR3 DNA sequence: TGTGCCAGCAGCTTAGAGAGGGCCTATGGCTACACCTTC. The full variable domain, in which reference TRBV11-2 and TRBJ1-2 provide the parts outside the CDR3, is EAGVAQSPRYKIIEKRQSVAFWCNPISGHATLYWYQQILGQGPKLLIQFQNNGVVDDSQLPKDRFSAERLKGVDSTLKIQPAKLEDSAVYLCASSLERAYGYTFGSGTRLTVV.

V and J are TRBV27 and TRBJ2-1; 11 nucleotides agree with TRBD2. CDR1 is MNHEY, CDR2 SMNVEV, per germline (reference sequence). This CDR3 spans 14 amino acids. Losses at the gene ends were 3 bases for V and 6 bases for J; bases not matched to a gene: 1. CDR3 sequence (DNA): TGTGCCAGCAGTTTCGGGACTAGCGGCAATGAGCAGTTCTTC. It specifies CASSFGTSGNEQFF.